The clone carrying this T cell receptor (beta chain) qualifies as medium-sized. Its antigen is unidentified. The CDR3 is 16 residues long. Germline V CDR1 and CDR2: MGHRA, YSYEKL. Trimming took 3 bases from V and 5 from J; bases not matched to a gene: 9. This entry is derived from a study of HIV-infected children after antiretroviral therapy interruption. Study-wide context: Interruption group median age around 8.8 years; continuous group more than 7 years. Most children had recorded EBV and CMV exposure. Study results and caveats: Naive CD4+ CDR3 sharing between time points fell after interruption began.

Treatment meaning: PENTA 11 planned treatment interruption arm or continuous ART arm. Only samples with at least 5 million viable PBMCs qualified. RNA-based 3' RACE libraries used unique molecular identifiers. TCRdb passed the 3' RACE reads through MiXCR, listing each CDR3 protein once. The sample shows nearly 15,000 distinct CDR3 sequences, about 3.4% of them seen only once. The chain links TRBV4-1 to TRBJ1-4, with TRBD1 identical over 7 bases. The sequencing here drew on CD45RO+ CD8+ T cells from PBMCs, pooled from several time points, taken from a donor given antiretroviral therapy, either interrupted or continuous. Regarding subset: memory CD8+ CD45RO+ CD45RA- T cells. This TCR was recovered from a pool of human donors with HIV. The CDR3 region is CASSQRASGGNEKLFF. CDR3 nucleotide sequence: TGCGCCAGCAGCCAGAGGGCCTCAGGGGGAAATGAAAAACTGTTTTTT.